This T cell receptor (beta chain) was identified during a study of blood T cell repertoires in COVID-19. In this sample, this clone turned up once. As originally analysed: By means of reference gene primer amplification, nucleated cell counts were estimated. Clones were sequenced by immunoSEQ multiplex PCR, and TCRdb holds only the in-frame ones, with some missing. That table furnishes V, J and clone size, whereas the DNA furnished D and trimming. The sample includes under 200,000 clones, 70% to 90% of them seen just once. The TCR originated in a man aged 35 to 55 with active or convalescent COVID-19. The sequencing input was peripheral blood.

Here the CDR3 reads CASSVGHETQYF. The CDR3 region has the DNA TGCGCCAGCAGCGTTGGCCACGAGACCCAGTACTTC. The chain links TRBV5-1 to TRBJ2-5, with D unresolved. This CDR3 contains 12 residues. Trimming removed 4 bases at V and 5 bases at J, with 9 bases between. Germline CDR1 SGHRS, CDR2 YFSETQ.